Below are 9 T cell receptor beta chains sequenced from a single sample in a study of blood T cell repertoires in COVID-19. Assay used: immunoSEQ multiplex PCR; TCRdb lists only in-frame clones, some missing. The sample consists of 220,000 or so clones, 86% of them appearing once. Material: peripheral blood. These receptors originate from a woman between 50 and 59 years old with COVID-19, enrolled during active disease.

Written as DNA, the CDR3 is TGTGCCAGCAGCACTTTCAATCAGCCCCAGCATTTT. Translating it yields CASSTFNQPQHF. V usage is TRBV5-6 and J usage is TRBJ1-5, with D unresolved. The CDR3 covers 12 residues. Germline V gene sequence: CDR1 SGHDT, CDR2 YYEEEE. Trimming cost V 4 bases and J 3 bases, with 5 bases left between them.

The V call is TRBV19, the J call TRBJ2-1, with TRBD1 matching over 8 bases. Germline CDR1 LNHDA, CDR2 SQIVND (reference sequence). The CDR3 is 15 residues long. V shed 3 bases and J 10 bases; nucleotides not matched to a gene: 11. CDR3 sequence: CASSIGQGAPREQFF. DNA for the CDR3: TGTGCCAGTAGTATCGGGCAGGGGGCGCCCAGGGAGCAGTTCTTC.

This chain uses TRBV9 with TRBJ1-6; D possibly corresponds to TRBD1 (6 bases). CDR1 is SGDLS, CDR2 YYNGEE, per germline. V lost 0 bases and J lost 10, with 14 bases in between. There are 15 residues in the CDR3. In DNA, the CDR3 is TGTGCCAGCAGCGTAGTGGCCAGGGGAATATCACCCCTCCACTTT. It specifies CASSVVARGISPLHF.

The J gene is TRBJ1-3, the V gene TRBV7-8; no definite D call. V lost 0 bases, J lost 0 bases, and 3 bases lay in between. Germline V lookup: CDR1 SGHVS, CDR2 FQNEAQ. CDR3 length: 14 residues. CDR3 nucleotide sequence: TGTGCCAGCAGCTTAGCCAACTCTGGAAACACCATATATTTT. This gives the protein CASSLANSGNTIYF.

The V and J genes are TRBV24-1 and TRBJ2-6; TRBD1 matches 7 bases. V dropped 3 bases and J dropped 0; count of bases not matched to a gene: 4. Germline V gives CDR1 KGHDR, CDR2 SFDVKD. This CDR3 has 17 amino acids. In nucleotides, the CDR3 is TGTGCCACCAGTGATGAGACAGGGCTCTCTGGGGCCAACGTCCTGACTTTC. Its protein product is CATSDETGLSGANVLTF.

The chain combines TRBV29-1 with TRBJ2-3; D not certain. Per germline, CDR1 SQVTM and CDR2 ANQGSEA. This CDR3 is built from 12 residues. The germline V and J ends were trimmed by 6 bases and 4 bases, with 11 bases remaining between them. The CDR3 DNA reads TGCAGCGTCGAGGTCCCGGCAGATACGCAGTATTTT. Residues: CSVEVPADTQYF.

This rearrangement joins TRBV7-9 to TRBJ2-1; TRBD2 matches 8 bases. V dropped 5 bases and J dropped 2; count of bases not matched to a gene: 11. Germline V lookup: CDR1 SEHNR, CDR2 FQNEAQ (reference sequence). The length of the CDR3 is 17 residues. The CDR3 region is CASSPSKAGGAYNEQFF. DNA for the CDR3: TGTGCCAGCAGCCCTAGCAAGGCGGGGGGCGCCTACAATGAGCAGTTCTTC.

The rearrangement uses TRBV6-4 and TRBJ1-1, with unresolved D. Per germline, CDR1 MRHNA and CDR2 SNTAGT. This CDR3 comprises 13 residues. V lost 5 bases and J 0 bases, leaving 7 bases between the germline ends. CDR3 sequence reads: CASSLHMNTEAFF. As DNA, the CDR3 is TGTGCCAGCAGTCTGCACATGAACACTGAAGCTTTCTTT.

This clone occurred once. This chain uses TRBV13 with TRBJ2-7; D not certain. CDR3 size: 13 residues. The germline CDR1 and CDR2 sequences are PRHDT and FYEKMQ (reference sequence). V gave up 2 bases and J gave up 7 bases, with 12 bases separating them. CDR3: CASSLRGALEQYF. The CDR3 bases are TGTGCCAGCAGCTTACGCGGAGCTCTTGAGCAGTACTTC.